This TCR beta chain was retrieved from a study of T cell responses to AZD1222 COVID-19 vaccine. A word on this clone: Its specificity is not known.

Method: immunoSEQ multiplex PCR; TCRdb's copy keeps in-frame clones and lacks some. The sample shows 95,000 to 100,000 clones, 90% of them seen only once. Study results and caveats: Donors skewed white British and female; clonal diversity was possibly underestimated.

The sequence was collected from an adult in good health. Material: peripheral blood, obtained on day 0 of AZD1222 vaccination.

The CDR3 sequence: CASSQGGAGNSPLHF. CDR3 coding DNA: TGCGCCAGCAGCCAAGGGGGCGCCGGGAATTCACCCCTCCACTTT. The rearrangement uses TRBV4-3 and TRBJ1-6; possible D gene TRBD1, 5 bases. This CDR3 has 15 amino acids. Between the trimmed V and J ends, which lost 1 base and 7 bases, there was a span of 11 bases. Germline V lookup: CDR1 LGHNA, CDR2 YSLEER.